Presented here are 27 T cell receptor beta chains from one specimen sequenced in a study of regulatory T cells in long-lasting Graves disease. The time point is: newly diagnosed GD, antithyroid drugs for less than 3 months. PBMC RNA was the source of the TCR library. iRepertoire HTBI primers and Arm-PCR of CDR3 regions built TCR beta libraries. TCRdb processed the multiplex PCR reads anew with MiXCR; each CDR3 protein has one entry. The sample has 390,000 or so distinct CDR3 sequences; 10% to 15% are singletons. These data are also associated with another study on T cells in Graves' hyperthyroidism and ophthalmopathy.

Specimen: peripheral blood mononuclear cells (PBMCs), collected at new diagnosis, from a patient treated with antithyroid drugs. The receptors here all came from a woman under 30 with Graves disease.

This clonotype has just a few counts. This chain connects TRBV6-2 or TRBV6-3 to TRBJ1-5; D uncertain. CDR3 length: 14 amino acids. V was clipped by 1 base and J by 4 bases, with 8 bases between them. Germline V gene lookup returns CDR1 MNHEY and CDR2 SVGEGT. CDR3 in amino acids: CASSYLNRNQPQHF. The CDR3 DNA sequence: TGTGCCAGCAGTTACTTGAATAGAAATCAGCCCCAGCATTTT.

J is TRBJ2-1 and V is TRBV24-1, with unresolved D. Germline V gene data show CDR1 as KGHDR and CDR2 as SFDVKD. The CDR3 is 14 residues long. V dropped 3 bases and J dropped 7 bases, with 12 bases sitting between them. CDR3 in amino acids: CATSDLMVENEQFF. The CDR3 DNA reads TGTGCCACCAGTGATCTGATGGTAGAGAATGAGCAGTTCTTC.

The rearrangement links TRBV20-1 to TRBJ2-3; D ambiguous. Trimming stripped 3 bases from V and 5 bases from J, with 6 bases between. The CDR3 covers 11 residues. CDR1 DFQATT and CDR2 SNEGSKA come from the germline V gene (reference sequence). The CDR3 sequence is CSASQEDTQYF. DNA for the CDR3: TGCAGTGCTAGTCAGGAAGATACGCAGTATTTT.

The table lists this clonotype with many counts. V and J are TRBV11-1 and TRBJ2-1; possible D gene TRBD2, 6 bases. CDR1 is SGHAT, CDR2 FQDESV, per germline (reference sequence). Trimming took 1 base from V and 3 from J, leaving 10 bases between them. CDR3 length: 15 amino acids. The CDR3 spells CASSLVAGFYNEQFF. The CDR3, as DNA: TGTGCCAGCAGCTTAGTTGCGGGATTCTACAATGAGCAGTTCTTC.

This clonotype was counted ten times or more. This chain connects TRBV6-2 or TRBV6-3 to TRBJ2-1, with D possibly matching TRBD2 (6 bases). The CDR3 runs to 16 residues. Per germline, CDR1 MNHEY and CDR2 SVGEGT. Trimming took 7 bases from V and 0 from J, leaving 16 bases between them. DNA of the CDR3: TGTGCCAGCACCTCGGCTGGCGGGAACTCCTACAATGAGCAGTTCTTC. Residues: CASTSAGGNSYNEQFF.

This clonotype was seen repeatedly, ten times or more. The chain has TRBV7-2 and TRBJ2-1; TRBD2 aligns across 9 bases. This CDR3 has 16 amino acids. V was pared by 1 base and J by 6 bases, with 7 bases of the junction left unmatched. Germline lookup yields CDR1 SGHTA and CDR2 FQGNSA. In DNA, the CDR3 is TGTGCCAGCAGCTTAGAGGTAGCGGGAGTGGTCAATGAGCAGTTCTTC. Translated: CASSLEVAGVVNEQFF.

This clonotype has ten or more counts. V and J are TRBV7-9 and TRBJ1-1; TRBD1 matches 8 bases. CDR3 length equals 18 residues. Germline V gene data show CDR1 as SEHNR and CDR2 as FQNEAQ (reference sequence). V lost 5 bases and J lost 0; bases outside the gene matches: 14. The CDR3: CASSPRSPGQVMNTEAFF. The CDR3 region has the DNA TGTGCCAGCAGCCCAAGATCCCCGGGACAGGTGATGAACACTGAAGCTTTCTTT. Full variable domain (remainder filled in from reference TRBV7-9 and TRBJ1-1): DTGVSQNPRHKITKRGQNVTFRCDPISEHNRLYWYRQTLGQGPEFLTYFQNEAQLEKSRLLSDRFSAERPKGSFSTLEIQRTEQGDSAMYLCASSPRSPGQVMNTEAFFGQGTRLTVV.

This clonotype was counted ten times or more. In nucleotides, the CDR3 is TGTGCCAGCAGCCAAGAAGCGCGGTGGGATACGCAGTATTTT. As protein: CASSQEARWDTQYF. This rearrangement joins TRBV7-9 to TRBJ2-3; D unresolved. CDR3 size: 14 residues. Germline V gene sequence: CDR1 SEHNR, CDR2 FQNEAQ (reference sequence). Trimming stripped 5 bases from V and 6 bases from J, with 15 bases between.

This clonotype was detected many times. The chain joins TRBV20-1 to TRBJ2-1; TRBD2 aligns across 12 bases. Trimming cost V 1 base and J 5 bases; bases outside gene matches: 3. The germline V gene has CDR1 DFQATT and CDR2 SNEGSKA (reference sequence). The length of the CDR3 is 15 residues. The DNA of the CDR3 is TGCAGTGCTAGAGCGACTAGCGGGAGAGACAATGAGCAGTTCTTC. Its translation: CSARATSGRDNEQFF.

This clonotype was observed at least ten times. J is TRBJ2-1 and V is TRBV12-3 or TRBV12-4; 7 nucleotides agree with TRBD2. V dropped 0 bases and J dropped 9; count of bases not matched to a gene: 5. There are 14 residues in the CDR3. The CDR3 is CASSLAGGVSEQFF. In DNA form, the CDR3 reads TGTGCCAGCAGTTTAGCGGGAGGGGTGAGTGAGCAGTTCTTC.

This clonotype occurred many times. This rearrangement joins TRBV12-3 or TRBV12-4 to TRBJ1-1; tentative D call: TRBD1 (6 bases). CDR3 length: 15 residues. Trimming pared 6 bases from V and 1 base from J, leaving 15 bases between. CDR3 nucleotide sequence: TGTGCCAGCAGCCCCTTCTGGGGGGCGAACACTGAAGCTTTCTTT. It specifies CASSPFWGANTEAFF.

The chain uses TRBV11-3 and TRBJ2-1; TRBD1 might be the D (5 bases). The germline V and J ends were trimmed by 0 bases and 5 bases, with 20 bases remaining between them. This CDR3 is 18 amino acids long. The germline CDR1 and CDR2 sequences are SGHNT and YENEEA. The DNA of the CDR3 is TGTGCCAGCAGCTTAGATGGGGCGTGGGCAGTCGAAAACAATGAGCAGTTCTTC. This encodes CASSLDGAWAVENNEQFF.

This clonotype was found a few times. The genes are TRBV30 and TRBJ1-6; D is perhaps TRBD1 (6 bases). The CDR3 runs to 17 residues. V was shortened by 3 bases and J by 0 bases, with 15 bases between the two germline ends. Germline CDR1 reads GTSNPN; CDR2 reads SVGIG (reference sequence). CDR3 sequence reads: CAWRGDATGSYNSPLHF. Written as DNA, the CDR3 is TGTGCCTGGAGGGGAGATGCGACAGGCTCCTATAATTCACCCCTCCACTTT.

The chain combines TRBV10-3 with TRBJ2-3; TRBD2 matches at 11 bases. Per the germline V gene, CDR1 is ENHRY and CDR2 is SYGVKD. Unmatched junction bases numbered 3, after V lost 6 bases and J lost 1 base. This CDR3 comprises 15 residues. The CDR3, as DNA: TGTGCCATCAGGGGGACTAGCGGTCGCACAGATACGCAGTATTTT. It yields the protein CAIRGTSGRTDTQYF.

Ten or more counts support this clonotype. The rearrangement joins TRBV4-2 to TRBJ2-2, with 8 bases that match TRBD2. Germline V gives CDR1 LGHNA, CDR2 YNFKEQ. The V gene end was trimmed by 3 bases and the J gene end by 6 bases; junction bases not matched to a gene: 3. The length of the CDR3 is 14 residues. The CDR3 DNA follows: TGTGCCAGCAGCCACCCGGGACTAGCCGGGGAGCTGTTTTTT. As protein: CASSHPGLAGELFF.

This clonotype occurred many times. CDR3 sequence reads: CASGTDTQYF. DNA for the CDR3: TGTGCCAGCGGCACAGATACGCAGTATTTT. The gene calls are TRBV6-1 and TRBJ2-3, with D unresolved. Germline assignment: CDR1 MNHNS and CDR2 SASEGT. With 8 bases removed from V and 1 base from J, the gap between germline ends came to 1 base. The CDR3 loop spans 10 amino acids.

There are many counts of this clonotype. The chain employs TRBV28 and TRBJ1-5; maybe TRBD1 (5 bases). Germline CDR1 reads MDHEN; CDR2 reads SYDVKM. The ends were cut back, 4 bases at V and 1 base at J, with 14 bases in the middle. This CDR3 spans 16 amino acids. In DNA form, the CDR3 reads TGTGCCAGCAGTTCCCTTGGGACCCTGAGCAATCAGCCCCAGCATTTT. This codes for CASSSLGTLSNQPQHF. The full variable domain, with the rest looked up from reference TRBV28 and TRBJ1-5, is DVKVTQSSRYLVKRTGEKVFLECVQDMDHENMFWYRQDPGLGLRLIYFSYDVKMKEKGDIPEGYSVSREKKERFSLILESASTNQTSMYLCASSSLGTLSNQPQHFGDGTRLSIL.

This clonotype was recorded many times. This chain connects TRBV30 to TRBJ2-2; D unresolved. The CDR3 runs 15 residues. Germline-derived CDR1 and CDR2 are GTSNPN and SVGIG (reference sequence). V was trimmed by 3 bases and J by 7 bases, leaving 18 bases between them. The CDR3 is CAWRGIINYYGELFF. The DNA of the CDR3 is TGTGCCTGGAGGGGAATAATCAACTACTACGGGGAGCTGTTTTTT.

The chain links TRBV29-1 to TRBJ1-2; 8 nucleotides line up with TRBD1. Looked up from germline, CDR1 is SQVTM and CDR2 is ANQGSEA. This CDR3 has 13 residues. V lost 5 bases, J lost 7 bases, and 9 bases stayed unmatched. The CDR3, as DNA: TGCAGCGTTTATACCGGGACAGGCGGTGGCTACACCTTC. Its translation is CSVYTGTGGGYTF.

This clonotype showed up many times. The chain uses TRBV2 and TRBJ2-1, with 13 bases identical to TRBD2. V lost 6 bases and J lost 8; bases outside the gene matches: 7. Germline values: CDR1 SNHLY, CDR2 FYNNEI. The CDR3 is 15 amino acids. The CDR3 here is CASRSGLAGFDEQFF. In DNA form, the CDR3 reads TGTGCCAGCAGGTCGGGACTAGCGGGATTCGATGAGCAGTTCTTC. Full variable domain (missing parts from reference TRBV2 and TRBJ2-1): EPEVTQTPSHQVTQMGQEVILRCVPISNHLYFYWYRQILGQKVEFLVSFYNNEISEKSEIFDDQFSVERPDGSNFTLKIRSTKLEDSAMYFCASRSGLAGFDEQFFGPGTRLTVL.

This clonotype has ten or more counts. CDR3 bases: TGTGCCAGCAGAAGACAGGGGAGTTATGGCTACACCTTC. Protein sequence: CASRRQGSYGYTF. This sequence joins TRBV28 and TRBJ1-2, with TRBD1 matching 8 bases. The V gene end was trimmed by 6 bases and the J gene end by 5 bases; junction bases not matched to a gene: 5. The CDR3 covers 13 residues. From germline, CDR1 is MDHEN and CDR2 SYDVKM.

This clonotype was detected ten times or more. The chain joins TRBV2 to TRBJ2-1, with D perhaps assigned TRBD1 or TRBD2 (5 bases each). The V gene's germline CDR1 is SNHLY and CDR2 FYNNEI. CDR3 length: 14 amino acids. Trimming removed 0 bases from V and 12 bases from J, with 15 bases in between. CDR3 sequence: CASSEAGGDLGQFF. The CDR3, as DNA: TGTGCCAGCAGTGAAGCTGGGGGAGACCTGGGGCAGTTCTTC.

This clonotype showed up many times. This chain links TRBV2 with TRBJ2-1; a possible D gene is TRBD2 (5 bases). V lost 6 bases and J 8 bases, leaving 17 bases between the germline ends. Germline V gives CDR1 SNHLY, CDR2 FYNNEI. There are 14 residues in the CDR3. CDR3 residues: CASSEDRSGDEQFF. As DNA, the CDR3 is TGTGCCAGCAGCGAGGACCGGTCCGGGGATGAGCAGTTCTTC. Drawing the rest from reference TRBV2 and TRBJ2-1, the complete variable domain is EPEVTQTPSHQVTQMGQEVILRCVPISNHLYFYWYRQILGQKVEFLVSFYNNEISEKSEIFDDQFSVERPDGSNFTLKIRSTKLEDSAMYFCASSEDRSGDEQFFGPGTRLTVL.

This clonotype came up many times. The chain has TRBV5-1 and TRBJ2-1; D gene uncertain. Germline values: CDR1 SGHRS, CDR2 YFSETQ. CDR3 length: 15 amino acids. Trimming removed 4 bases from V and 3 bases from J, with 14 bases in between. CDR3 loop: CASSVLSPDYNEQFF. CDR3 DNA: TGCGCCAGCAGCGTCTTAAGCCCCGACTACAATGAGCAGTTCTTC.

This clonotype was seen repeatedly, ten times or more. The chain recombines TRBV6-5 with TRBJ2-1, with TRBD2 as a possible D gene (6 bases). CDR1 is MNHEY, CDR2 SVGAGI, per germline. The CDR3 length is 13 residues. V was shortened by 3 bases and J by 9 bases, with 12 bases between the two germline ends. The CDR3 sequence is CASSYLPGAEQFF. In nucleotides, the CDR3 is TGTGCCAGCAGTTATCTTCCGGGAGCTGAGCAGTTCTTC.

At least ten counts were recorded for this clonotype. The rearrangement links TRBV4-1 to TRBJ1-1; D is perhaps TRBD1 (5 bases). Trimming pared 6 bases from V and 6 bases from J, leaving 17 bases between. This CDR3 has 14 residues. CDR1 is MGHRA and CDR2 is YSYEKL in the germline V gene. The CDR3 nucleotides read TGCGCCAGCAGTCCTCCCCGGGGGGAGGCTGAAGCTTTCTTT. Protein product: CASSPPRGEAEAFF.

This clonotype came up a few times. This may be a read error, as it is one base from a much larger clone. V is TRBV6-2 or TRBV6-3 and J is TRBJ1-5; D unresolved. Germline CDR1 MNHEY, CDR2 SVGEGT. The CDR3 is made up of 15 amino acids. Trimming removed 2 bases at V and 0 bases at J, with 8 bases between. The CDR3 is CASSYGNYSNQPQHF. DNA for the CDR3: TGTGCCAGCAGTTACGGCAACTATAGCAATCAGCCCCAGCATTTT.